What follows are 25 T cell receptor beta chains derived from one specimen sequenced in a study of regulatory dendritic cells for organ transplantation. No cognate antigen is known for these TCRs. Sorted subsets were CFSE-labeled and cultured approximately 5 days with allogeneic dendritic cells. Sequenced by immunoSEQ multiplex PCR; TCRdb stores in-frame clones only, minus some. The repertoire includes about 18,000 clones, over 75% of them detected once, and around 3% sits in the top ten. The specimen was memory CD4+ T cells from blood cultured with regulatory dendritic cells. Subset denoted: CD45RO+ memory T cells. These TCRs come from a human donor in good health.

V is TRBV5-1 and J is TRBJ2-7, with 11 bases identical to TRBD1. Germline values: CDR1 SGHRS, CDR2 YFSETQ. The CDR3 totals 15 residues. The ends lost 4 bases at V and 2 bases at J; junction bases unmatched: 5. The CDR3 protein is CASSGTGGGPYEQYF. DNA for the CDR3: TGCGCCAGCAGCGGGACAGGGGGAGGCCCCTACGAGCAGTACTTC. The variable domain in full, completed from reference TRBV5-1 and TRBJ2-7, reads KAGVTQTPRYLIKTRGQQVTLSCSPISGHRSVSWYQQTPGQGLQFLFEYFSETQRNKGNFPGRFSGRQFSNSRSEMNVSTLELGDSALYLCASSGTGGGPYEQYFGPGTRLTVT.

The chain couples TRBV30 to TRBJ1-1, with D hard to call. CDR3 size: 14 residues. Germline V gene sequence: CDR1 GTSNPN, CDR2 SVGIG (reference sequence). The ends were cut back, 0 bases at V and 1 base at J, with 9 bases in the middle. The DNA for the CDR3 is TGTGCCTGGAGTGTATTTACCCGGAACACTGAAGCTTTCTTT. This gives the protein CAWSVFTRNTEAFF.

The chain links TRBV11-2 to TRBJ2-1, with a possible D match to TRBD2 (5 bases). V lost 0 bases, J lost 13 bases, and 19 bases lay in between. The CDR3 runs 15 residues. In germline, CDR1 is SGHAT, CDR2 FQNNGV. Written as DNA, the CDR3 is TGTGCCAGCAGCTTAGATCGCCTCGGCTATAGCGACCAGTTCTTC. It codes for CASSLDRLGYSDQFF.

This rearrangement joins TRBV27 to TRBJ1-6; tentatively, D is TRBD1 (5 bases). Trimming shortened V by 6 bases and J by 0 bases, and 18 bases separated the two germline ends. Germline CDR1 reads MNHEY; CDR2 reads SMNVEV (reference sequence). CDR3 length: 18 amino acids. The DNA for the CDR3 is TGTGCCAGCAGCCGATACGGGGCCCTCAACTCCTATAATTCACCCCTCCACTTT. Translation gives CASSRYGALNSYNSPLHF.

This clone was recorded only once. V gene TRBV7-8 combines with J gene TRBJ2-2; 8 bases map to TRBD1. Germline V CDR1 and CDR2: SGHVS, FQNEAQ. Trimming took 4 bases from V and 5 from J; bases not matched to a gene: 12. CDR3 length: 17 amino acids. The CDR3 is CASSWGKTGGWTGELFF. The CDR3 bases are TGTGCCAGCAGCTGGGGGAAAACAGGGGGATGGACCGGGGAGCTGTTTTTT.

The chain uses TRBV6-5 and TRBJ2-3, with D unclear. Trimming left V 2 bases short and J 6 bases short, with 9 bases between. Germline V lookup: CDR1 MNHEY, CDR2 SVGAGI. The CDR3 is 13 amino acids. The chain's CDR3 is CASSYEVADTQYF. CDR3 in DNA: TGTGCCAGCAGTTACGAGGTCGCCGATACGCAGTATTTT.

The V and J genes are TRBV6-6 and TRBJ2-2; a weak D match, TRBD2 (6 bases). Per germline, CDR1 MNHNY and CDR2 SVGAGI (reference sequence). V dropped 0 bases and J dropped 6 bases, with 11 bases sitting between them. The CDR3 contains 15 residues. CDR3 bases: TGTGCCAGCAGTTACTCGTGGGAGGAACCCGGGGAGCTGTTTTTT. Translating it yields CASSYSWEEPGELFF.

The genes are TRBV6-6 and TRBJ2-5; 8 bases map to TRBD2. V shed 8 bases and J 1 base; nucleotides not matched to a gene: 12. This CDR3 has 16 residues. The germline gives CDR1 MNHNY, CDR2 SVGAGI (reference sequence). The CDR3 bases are TGTGCCAGCGACGGCGGGGGGTGGATGAGCCAAGAGACCCAGTACTTC. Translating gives CASDGGGWMSQETQYF.

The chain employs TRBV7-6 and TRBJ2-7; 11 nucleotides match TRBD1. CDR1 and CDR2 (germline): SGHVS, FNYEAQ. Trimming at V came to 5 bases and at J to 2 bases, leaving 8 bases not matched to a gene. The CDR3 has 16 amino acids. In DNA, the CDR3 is TGTGCCAGCAGCCCAGGACAGGGGGCCCTAACCTACGAGCAGTACTTC. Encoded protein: CASSPGQGALTYEQYF. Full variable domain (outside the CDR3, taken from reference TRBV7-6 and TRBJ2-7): GAGVSQSPRYKVTKRGQDVALRCDPISGHVSLYWYRQALGQGPEFLTYFNYEAQQDKSGLPNDRFSAERPEGSISTLTIQRTEQRDSAMYRCASSPGQGALTYEQYFGPGTRLTVT.

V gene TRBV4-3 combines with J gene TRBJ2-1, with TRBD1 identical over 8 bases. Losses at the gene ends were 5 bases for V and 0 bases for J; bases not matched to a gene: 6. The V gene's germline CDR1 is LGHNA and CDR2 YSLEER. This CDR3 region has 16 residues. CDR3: CASSAQQGGSYNEQFF. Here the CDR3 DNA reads TGCGCCAGCAGCGCACAACAGGGGGGCTCCTACAATGAGCAGTTCTTC.

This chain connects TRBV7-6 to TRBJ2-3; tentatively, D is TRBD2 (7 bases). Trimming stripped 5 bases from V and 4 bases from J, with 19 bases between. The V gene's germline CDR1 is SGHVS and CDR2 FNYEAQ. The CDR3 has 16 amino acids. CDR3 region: CASSPRSRGGADTQYF. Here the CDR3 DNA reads TGTGCCAGCAGCCCCAGGAGCAGGGGAGGGGCAGATACGCAGTATTTT.

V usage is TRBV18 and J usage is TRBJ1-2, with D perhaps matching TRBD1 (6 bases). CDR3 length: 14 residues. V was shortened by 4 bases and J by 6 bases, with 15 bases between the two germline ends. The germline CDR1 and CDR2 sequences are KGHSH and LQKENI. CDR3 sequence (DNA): TGTGCCAGCTCACAGTCGACAGGAGCAGATGGCTACACCTTC. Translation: CASSQSTGADGYTF.

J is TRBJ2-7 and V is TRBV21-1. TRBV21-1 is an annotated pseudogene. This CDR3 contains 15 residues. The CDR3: CASSEAKAPSYEQYF. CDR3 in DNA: TGTGCCAGCAGCGAAGCGAAGGCTCCCTCCTACGAGCAGTACTTC.

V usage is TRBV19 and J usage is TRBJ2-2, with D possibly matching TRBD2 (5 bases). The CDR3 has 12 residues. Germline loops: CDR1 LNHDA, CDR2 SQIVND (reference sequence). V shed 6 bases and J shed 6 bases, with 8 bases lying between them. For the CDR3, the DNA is TGTGCCAGTAGGTGGGGAGCCGGGGAGCTGTTTTTT. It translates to CASRWGAGELFF.

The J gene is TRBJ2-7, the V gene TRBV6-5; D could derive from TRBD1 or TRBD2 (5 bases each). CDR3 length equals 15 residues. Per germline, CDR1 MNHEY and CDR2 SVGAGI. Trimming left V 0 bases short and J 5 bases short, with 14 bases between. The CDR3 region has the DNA TGTGCCAGCAGTTACTCACCCGGGACCCCCAACGAGCAGTACTTC. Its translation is CASSYSPGTPNEQYF.

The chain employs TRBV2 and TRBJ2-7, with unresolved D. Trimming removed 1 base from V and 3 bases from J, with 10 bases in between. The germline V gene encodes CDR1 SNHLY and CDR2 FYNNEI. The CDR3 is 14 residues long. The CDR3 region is CASSEGLGYYEQYF. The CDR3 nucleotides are TGTGCCAGCAGTGAAGGATTGGGCTACTACGAGCAGTACTTC.

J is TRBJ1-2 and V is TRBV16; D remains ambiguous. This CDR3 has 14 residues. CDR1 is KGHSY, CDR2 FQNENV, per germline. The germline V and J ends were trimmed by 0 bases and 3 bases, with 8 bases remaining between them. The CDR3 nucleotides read TGTGCCAGCAGCCAATCGGGCAGCTACTATGGCTACACCTTC. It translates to CASSQSGSYYGYTF. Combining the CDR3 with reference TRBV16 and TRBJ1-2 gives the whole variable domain GEEVAQTPKHLVRGEGQKAKLYCAPIKGHSYVFWYQQVLKNEFKFLISFQNENVFDETGMPKERFSAKCLPNSPCSLEIQATKLEDSAVYFCASSQSGSYYGYTFGSGTRLTVV.

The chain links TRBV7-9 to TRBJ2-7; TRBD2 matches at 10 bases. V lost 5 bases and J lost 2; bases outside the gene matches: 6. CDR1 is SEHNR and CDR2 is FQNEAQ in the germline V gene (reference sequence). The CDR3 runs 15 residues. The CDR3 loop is CASSSRTSGAYEQYF. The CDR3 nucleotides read TGTGCCAGCAGCAGTCGGACTAGCGGAGCCTACGAGCAGTACTTC.

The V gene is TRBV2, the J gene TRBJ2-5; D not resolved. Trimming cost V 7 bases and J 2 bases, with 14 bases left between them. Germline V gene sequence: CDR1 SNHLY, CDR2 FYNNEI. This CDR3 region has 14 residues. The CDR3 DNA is TGTGCCAGCACCAGAAGTTTAGGGCAAGAGACCCAGTACTTC. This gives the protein CASTRSLGQETQYF.

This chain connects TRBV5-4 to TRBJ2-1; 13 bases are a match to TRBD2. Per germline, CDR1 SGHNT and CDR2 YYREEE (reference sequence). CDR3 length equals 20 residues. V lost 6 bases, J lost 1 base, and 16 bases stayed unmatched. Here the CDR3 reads CASNSGTGTSGALSYNEQFF. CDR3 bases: TGTGCCAGCAATTCGGGAACCGGGACTAGCGGGGCCTTATCCTACAATGAGCAGTTCTTC.

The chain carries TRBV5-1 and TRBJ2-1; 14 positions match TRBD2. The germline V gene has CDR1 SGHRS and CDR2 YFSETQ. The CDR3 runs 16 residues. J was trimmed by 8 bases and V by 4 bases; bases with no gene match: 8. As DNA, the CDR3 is TGCGCCAGCAGCGAGGGACTAGCGGGAGATATCGATGAGCAGTTCTTC. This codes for CASSEGLAGDIDEQFF.

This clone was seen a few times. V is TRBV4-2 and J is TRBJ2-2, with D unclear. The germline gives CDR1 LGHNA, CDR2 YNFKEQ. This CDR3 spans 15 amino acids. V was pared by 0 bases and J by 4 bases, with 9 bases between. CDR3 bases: TGTGCCAGCAGCCAAGATATGGGCGGCACCGGGGAGCTGTTTTTT. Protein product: CASSQDMGGTGELFF.

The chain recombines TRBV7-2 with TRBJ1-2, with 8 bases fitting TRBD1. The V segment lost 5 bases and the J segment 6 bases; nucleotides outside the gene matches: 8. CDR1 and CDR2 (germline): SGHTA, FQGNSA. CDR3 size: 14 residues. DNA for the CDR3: TGTGCCAGCAGCCTCCCCCTGACAGGGGATGGCTACACCTTC. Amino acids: CASSLPLTGDGYTF.

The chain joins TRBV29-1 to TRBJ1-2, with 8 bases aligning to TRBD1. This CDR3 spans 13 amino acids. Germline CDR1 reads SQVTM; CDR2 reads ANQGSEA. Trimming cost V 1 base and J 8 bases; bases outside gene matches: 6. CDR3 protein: CSVEVDRGLGYTF. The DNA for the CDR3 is TGCAGCGTTGAAGTCGACAGGGGTTTAGGCTACACCTTC.

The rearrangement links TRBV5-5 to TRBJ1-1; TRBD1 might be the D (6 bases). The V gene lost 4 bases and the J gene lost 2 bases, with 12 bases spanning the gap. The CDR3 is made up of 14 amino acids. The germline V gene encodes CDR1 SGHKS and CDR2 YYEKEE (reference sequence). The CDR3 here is CASSPRQENTEAFF. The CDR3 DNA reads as TGTGCCAGCAGCCCGCGACAGGAAAACACTGAAGCTTTCTTT.